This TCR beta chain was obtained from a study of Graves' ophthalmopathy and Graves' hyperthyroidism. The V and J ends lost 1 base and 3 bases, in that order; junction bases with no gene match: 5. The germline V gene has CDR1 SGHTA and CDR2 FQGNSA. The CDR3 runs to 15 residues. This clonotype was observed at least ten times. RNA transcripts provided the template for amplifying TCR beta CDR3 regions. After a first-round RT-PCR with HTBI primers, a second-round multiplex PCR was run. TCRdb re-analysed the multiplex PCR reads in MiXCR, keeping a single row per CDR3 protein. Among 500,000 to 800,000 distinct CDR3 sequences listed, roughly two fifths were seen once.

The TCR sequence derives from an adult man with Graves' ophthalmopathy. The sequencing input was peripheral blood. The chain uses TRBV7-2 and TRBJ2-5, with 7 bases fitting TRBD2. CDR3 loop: CASSLVASGEETQYF. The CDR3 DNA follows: TGTGCCAGCAGCTTAGTGGCTAGCGGAGAAGAGACCCAGTACTTC.